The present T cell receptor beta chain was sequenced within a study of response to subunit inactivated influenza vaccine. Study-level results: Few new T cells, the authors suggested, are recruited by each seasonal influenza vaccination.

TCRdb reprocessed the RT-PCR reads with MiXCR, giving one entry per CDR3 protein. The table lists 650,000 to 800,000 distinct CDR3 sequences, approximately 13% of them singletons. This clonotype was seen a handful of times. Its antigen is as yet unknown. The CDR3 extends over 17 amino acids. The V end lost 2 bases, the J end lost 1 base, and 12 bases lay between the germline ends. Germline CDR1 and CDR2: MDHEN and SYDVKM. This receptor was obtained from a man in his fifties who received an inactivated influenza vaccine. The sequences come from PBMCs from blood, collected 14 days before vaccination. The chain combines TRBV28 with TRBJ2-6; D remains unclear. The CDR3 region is CASSLKTGRSGANVLTF. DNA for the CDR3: TGTGCCAGCAGTTTAAAGACTGGACGTTCTGGGGCCAACGTCCTGACTTTC.